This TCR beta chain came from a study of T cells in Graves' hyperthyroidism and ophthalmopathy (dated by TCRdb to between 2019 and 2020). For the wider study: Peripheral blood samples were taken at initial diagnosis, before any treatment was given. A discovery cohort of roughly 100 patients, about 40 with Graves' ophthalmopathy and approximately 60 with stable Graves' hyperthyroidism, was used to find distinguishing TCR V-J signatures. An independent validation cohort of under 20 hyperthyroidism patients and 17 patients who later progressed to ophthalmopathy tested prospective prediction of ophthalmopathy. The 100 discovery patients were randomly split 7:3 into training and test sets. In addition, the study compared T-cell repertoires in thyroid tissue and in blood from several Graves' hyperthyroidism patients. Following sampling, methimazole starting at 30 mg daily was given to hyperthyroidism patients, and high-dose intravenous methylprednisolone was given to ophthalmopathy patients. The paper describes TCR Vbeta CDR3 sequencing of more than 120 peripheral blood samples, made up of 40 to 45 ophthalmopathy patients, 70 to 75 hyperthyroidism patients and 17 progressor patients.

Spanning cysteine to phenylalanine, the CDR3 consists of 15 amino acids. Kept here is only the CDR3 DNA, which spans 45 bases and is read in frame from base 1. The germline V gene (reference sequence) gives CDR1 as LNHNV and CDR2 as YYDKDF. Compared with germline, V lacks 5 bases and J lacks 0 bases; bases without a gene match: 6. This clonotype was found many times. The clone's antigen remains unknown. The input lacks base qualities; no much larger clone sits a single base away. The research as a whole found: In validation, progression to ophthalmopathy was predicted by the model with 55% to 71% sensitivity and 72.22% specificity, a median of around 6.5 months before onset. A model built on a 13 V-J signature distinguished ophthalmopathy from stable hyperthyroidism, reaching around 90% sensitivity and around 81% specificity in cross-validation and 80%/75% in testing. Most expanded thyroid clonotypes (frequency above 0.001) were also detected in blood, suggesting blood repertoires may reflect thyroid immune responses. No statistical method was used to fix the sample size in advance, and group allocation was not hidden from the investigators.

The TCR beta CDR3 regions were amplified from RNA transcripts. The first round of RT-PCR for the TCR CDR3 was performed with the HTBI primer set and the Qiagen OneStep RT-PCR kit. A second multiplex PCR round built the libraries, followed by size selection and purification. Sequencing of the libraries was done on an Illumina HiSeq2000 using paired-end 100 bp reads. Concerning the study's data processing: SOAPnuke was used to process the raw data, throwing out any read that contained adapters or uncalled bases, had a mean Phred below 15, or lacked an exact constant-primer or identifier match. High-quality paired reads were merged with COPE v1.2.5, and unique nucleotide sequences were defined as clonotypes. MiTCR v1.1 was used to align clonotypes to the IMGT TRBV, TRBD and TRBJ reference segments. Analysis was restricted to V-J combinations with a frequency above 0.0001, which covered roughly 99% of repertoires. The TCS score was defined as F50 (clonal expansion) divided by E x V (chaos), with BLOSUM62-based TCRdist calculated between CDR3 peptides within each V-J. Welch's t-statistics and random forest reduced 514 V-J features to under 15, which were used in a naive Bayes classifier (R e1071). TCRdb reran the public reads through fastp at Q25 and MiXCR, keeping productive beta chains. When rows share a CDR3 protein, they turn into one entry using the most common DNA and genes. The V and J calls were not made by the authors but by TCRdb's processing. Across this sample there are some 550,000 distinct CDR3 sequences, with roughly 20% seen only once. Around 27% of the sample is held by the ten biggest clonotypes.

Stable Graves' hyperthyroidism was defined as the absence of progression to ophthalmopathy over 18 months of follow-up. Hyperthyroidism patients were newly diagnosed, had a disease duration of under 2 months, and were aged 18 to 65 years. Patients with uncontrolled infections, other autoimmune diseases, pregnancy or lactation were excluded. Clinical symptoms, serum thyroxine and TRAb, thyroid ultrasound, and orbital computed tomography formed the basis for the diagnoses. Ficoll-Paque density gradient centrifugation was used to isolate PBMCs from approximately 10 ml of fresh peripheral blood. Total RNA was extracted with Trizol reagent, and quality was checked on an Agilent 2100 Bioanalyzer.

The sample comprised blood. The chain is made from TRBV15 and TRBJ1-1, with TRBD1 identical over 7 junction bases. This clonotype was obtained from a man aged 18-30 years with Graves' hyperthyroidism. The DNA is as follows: TGTGCCACCAGCGAATTACAGGGGTTGAACACTGAAGCTTTCTTT. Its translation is CATSELQGLNTEAFF. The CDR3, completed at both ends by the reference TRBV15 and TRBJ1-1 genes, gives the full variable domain DAMVIQNPRYQVTQFGKPVTLSCSQTLNHNVMYWYQQKSSQAPKLLFHYYDKDFNNEADTPDNFQSRRPNTSFCFLDIRSPGLGDTAMYLCATSELQGLNTEAFFGQGTRLTVV.